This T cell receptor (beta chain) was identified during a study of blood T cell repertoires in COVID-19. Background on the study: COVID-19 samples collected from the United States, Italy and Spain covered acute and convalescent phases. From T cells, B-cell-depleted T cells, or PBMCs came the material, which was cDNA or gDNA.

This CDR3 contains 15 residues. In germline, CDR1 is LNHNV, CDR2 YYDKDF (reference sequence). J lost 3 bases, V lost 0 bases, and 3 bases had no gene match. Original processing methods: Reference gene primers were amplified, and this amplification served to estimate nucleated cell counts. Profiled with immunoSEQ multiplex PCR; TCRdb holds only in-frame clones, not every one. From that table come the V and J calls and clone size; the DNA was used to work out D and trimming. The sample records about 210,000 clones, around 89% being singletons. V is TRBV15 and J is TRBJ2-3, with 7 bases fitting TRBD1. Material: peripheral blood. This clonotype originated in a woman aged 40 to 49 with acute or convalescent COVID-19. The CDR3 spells CATSRDRGKTDTQYF. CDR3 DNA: TGTGCCACCAGCAGAGACAGGGGGAAAACAGATACGCAGTATTTT.